Reported below is one T cell receptor (beta chain). Its antigen is still unknown. Each patient experienced a relapse that followed autologous stem cell transplantation, and brentuximab vedotin exposure varied. Trimming removed 2 bases from V and 4 bases from J, with 11 bases in between. Germline V gene lookup returns CDR1 MNHNY and CDR2 SVGAGI (reference sequence). The CDR3 has 14 amino acids. These data are taken from a study of PD-1 blockade in classical Hodgkin lymphoma. Study-wide context: The nivolumab dose that patients received was 3 mg/kg, given intravenously every 2 weeks. Study-wide points: The CD4+ diversity rise by C4D1 was clearest in complete responders. Complete responders possessed baseline diversity comparable to newly diagnosed patients. Exclusion was the outcome for patients who began nivolumab under 1 year after ASCT.

TCRdb's table, derived via immunoSEQ multiplex PCR, lists solely in-frame clones and lacks some. The sample has 35,000 or so clones, roughly three quarters seen once; the top ten hold 13% to 15%. The source material was peripheral blood mononuclear cells (PBMCs), sampled before the second cycle of nivolumab. The chain uses TRBV6-6 and TRBJ1-1; weak D call: TRBD1 (5 bases). The sequence derives from a human donor with classical Hodgkin lymphoma. The CDR3: CASSYRAGFTEAFF. CDR3 nucleotide sequence: TGTGCCAGCAGTTACAGGGCAGGGTTCACTGAAGCTTTCTTT.